A selection of T cell receptor beta chains follows, all from one sample in a study of blood T cells in healthy people across ages. A single record per CDR3 protein comes from TCRdb applying MiXCR to the 5' RACE reads. In the table there are roughly 800,000 distinct CDR3 sequences, roughly 64% of which are singletons. The sequencing input was blood. The source is a man aged 25 to 40 in good health. Each CDR3 is given with its conserved first and last residue. D genes are given only for firm matches. The size entry is marked missing in some rows and otherwise reads once, few, many or a size class.

clone_size	d_call	v_call	j_call	cdr3_nt	cdr3_aa
.	.	TRBV29-1	TRBJ2-5	TGCAGCGTTGGAGGGTCGGGCGAGACCCAGTACTTC	CSVGGSGETQYF
.	.	TRBV29-1	TRBJ2-3	TGCAGCTTCCGGGCGGGCGGAGCCAGCACAGATACGCAGTATTTT	CSFRAGGASTDTQYF
.	.	TRBV7-8	TRBJ2-4	TGTGCCAGCCGAGCGGTGGGCGCGAACATTCAGTACTTC	CASRAVGANIQYF
once	.	TRBV28	TRBJ2-7	TGTGCCAGCCGGCAGGCCGGGGCCTCCTACGAGCAGTACTTC	CASRQAGASYEQYF
.	TRBD1	TRBV28	TRBJ2-4	TGTGCCAGCCTATCTCAGGACAGGGACATTCAGTACTTC	CASLSQDRDIQYF
.	.	TRBV9	TRBJ2-3	TGTGCCAGCAGCCCCTTCGGGACCCTTCGAGGGACAGATACGCAGTATTTT	CASSPFGTLRGTDTQYF
.	TRBD1	TRBV28	TRBJ2-7	TGTGCCAGCAGTACCTCGGACAGGGTTCGCGAGCAGTACTTC	CASSTSDRVREQYF
.	TRBD1	TRBV24-1	TRBJ2-7	TGTGCCACCAGTGATTCCCAGGGGGCACGGGTCGATGAGCAGTACTTC	CATSDSQGARVDEQYF
.	TRBD1	TRBV11-2	TRBJ1-1	TGTGCCAGCAGCACCGGGACAGGGAGGGGGGGTATGGACACTGAAGCTTTCTTT	CASSTGTGRGGMDTEAFF
.	TRBD1	TRBV2	TRBJ1-6	TGTGCCAGCAGCCAAAACGACAGGGGCTATAATTCACCCCTCCACTTT	CASSQNDRGYNSPLHF
.	TRBD1	TRBV27	TRBJ2-5	TGTGCCAGCAGTATTTTTGGGACAGGGAAAAGAGAGACCCAGTACTTC	CASSIFGTGKRETQYF
.	.	TRBV20-1	TRBJ2-1	TGCAGTGCTAGAGCGTCGGCGGGGGCGATCAATGAGCAGTTCTTC	CSARASAGAINEQFF
.	TRBD2	TRBV27	TRBJ2-1	TGTGCCAGCAGTTTACGGGGACTAGCGGGAGTGTTCGACAATGAGCAGTTCTTC	CASSLRGLAGVFDNEQFF